The clone carrying this T cell receptor beta chain was counted at least ten times. The antigen is not known. The data derive from a study of T cells in Graves' hyperthyroidism and ophthalmopathy. Turning to the study itself: Specimen type is peripheral blood, collected at initial diagnosis prior to any treatment.

Amplification yielded TCR beta CDR3 regions, with RNA transcripts as the source. In the first-round RT-PCR of the TCR CDR3, the HTBI primer set was used. TCRdb processed the multiplex PCR reads anew with MiXCR; each CDR3 protein has one entry. Of about 370,000 distinct CDR3 sequences listed, 15% are singletons. Regarding the study as a whole: Blood also carried most thyroid clonotypes expanded above 0.001. Ophthalmopathy prediction by the model preceded onset by a median about 6 months.

This CDR3 spans 15 amino acids. Between the trimmed V and J ends, which lost 2 bases and 1 base, there was a span of 11 bases. Germline V gives CDR1 ENHRY, CDR2 SYGVKD. The sequencing sample was made of blood. The chain links TRBV10-3 to TRBJ2-5; TRBD2 might be the D (6 bases). The sequence was obtained from a woman aged 55-70 years with Graves' ophthalmopathy. The CDR3 nucleotides read TGTGCCATCAGTGAGAAGCTAGCGAGCCAAGAGACCCAGTACTTC. Its protein product is CAISEKLASQETQYF.